Presented here are 27 T cell receptor beta chains from one specimen sequenced in a study of siplizumab effects on memory and regulatory T cells. Libraries were prepared by immunoSEQ multiplex PCR; TCRdb keeps only in-frame clonotypes and omits some of them. This table has over 60,000 clones, 75% to 95% appearing once. The sequencing input was CD8+ T cells sorted from blood. The receptor set was obtained from a human donor in good health.

The V call is TRBV6-6, the J call TRBJ1-2; possibly TRBD1 for D (5 bases). This CDR3 is 12 amino acids long. Germline lookup yields CDR1 MNHNY and CDR2 SVGAGI (reference sequence). DNA for the CDR3: TGTGCTTACGGGGGGTTAAACTATGGCTACACCTTC. Translating it yields CAYGGLNYGYTF.

This clone was detected only once. The rearrangement links TRBV11-2 to TRBJ2-1, with D possibly TRBD1 on 5 matching bases. With 5 bases removed from V and 2 bases from J, the gap between germline ends came to 13 bases. Germline-derived CDR1 and CDR2 are SGHAT and FQNNGV. This CDR3 region has 15 residues. The CDR3 protein is CASSTRQGPYNEQFF. The CDR3 nucleotides read TGTGCCAGCAGCACCCGCCAGGGCCCCTACAATGAGCAGTTCTTC.

In its sample, this clone ranks as large (0.1 to 1%). The rearrangement links TRBV11-2 to TRBJ1-5, with D unresolved. CDR3 size: 13 residues. V was trimmed by 4 bases and J by 3 bases, leaving 7 bases between them. Germline CDR1 is SGHAT and CDR2 is FQNNGV. In DNA, the CDR3 is TGTGCCAGCAGCTCGGAGGTCAATCAGCCCCAGCATTTT. Its protein is CASSSEVNQPQHF.

The CDR3 here is CASTEDSREETQYF. CDR3 bases: TGTGCCAGCACTGAGGACTCAAGGGAAGAGACCCAGTACTTC. The rearrangement links TRBV5-6 to TRBJ2-5, with D maybe TRBD2 (5 bases). Germline V CDR1 and CDR2: SGHDT, YYEEEE. Trimming removed 6 bases from V and 3 bases from J, with 15 bases in between. There are 14 residues in the CDR3. Looking up the rest from reference TRBV5-6 and TRBJ2-5 gives the full variable domain: DAGVTQSPTHLIKTRGQQVTLRCSPKSGHDTVSWYQQALGQGPQFIFQYYEEEERQRGNFPDRFSGHQFPNYSSELNVNALLLGDSALYLCASTEDSREETQYFGPGTRLLVL.

About this clone: The sample has other DNA sequences that encode this CDR3 too. This chain links TRBV7-9 with TRBJ1-1; D is ambiguous. Germline values: CDR1 SEHNR, CDR2 FQNEAQ (reference sequence). CDR3 length equals 15 residues. V lost 3 bases and J lost 1, with 12 bases in between. The CDR3 coding sequence is TGTGCCAGCAGCTTTTTTCAAGGAGGGAACACTGAAGCTTTCTTT. It translates to CASSFFQGGNTEAFF.

This clone appeared once. This chain connects TRBV10-3 to TRBJ2-1, with 9 bases aligning to TRBD2. CDR1 ENHRY and CDR2 SYGVKD come from the germline V gene. Germline trimming cut 3 bases from V and 3 bases from J; bases unmatched to any gene: 3. CDR3 length: 15 amino acids. This CDR3 reads CAISDGGRDYNEQFF. In nucleotides, the CDR3 is TGTGCCATCAGTGATGGCGGGAGGGACTACAATGAGCAGTTCTTC.

The chain couples TRBV5-1 to TRBJ2-7; D perhaps matches TRBD1 (5 bases). Germline values: CDR1 SGHRS, CDR2 YFSETQ. This CDR3 has 15 amino acids. The V gene lost 2 bases and the J gene lost 5 bases, with 17 bases spanning the gap. CDR3 sequence reads: CASSFWQGTSNEQYF. DNA for the CDR3: TGCGCCAGCAGCTTTTGGCAGGGAACATCCAACGAGCAGTACTTC.

Here the CDR3 DNA reads TGTGCCAGCAGCCCACCCGGTAGCGGGAGGGCCTTCCACGAGCAGTACTTC. Its protein is CASSPPGSGRAFHEQYF. The V call is TRBV7-9, the J call TRBJ2-7, with 11 positions matching TRBD2. This CDR3 spans 17 amino acids. The junction had 14 bases not matched to a gene; V was cut back by 5 bases and J by 5 bases. Germline V gene sequence: CDR1 SEHNR, CDR2 FQNEAQ (reference sequence).

The chain has TRBV5-4 and TRBJ2-7; tentatively, D is TRBD2 (6 bases). There are 13 residues in the CDR3. Germline V gene data show CDR1 as SGHNT and CDR2 as YYREEE (reference sequence). With 4 bases removed from V and 6 bases from J, the gap between germline ends came to 14 bases. CDR3 sequence (DNA): TGTGCCAGCAGCGCCCCGGGAGCCTTCGAGCAGTACTTC. Its translation: CASSAPGAFEQYF.

This chain links TRBV4-1 with TRBJ2-3; TRBD1 agrees at 10 bases. The CDR3 covers 16 residues. The germline V gene encodes CDR1 MGHRA and CDR2 YSYEKL. With V trimmed by 4 bases and J by 3 bases, 7 bases remained unmatched. Written as DNA, the CDR3 is TGCGCCAGCAGCCTCAAGGACAGGGGGTTGACAGATACGCAGTATTTT. Amino acids: CASSLKDRGLTDTQYF.

This chain joins TRBV11-1 and TRBJ2-7; 8 positions agree with TRBD1. J gave up 2 bases and V 5 bases, and 5 bases lay outside the gene matches. From germline, CDR1 is SGHAT and CDR2 FQDESV (reference sequence). The CDR3 length is 14 residues. CDR3 sequence (DNA): TGTGCCAGCAGCCCGGAGACAGGGGCCTACGAGCAGTACTTC. Encoded protein: CASSPETGAYEQYF.

This rearrangement joins TRBV6-1 to TRBJ1-5, with D perhaps matching TRBD1 (5 bases). The CDR3 consists of 12 residues. The V gene lost 6 bases and the J gene lost 4 bases, with 7 bases spanning the gap. Germline V CDR1 and CDR2: MNHNS, SASEGT. The CDR3 loop reads CASRGPNQPQHF. The DNA of the CDR3 is TGTGCCAGCAGGGGACCTAATCAGCCCCAGCATTTT.

The CDR3 region is CAAQGLWDYGYTF. The CDR3 region has the DNA TGTGCCGCACAGGGCCTATGGGACTATGGCTACACCTTC. This chain joins TRBV25-1 and TRBJ1-2; tentatively, D is TRBD1 (6 bases). With 11 bases removed from V and 3 bases from J, the gap between germline ends came to 16 bases. Germline-derived CDR1 and CDR2 are MGHDK and SYGVNS. The CDR3 runs to 13 residues.

The chain links TRBV19 to TRBJ2-7, with D perhaps matching TRBD1 or TRBD2 (5 bases each). V was trimmed by 3 bases and J by 2 bases, leaving 11 bases between them. This CDR3 is built from 14 residues. CDR1 and CDR2 from the germline V gene are LNHDA and SQIVND (reference sequence). CDR3 nucleotides: TGTGCCAGTAGTATGGGGGACGGGCCCTACGAGCAGTACTTC. It is translated as CASSMGDGPYEQYF. Combining the CDR3 with reference TRBV19 and TRBJ2-7 gives the whole variable domain DGGITQSPKYLFRKEGQNVTLSCEQNLNHDAMYWYRQDPGQGLRLIYYSQIVNDFQKGDIAEGYSVSREKKESFPLTVTSAQKNPTAFYLCASSMGDGPYEQYFGPGTRLTVT.

This chain connects TRBV5-1 to TRBJ2-7; D remains unclear. The CDR3 length is 16 residues. Trimming removed 5 bases from V and 0 bases from J, with 18 bases in between. CDR1 and CDR2 from the germline V gene are SGHRS and YFSETQ. The CDR3 loop is CASSAQSQLGSYEQYF. In nucleotides, the CDR3 is TGCGCCAGCAGTGCCCAGAGCCAGCTTGGCTCCTACGAGCAGTACTTC.

V gene TRBV6-5 combines with J gene TRBJ1-6; D is undetermined. Between the trimmed V and J ends, which lost 8 bases and 9 bases, there was a span of 14 bases. This CDR3 spans 13 amino acids. CDR1 is MNHEY, CDR2 SVGAGI, per germline. The CDR3 bases are TGTGCCAGCGGTACGGACTCGTTTTCACCCCTCCACTTT. Translating gives CASGTDSFSPLHF.

The chain combines TRBV6-1 with TRBJ2-3; 14 bases are a match to TRBD2. Trimming took 1 base from V and 5 from J; bases not matched to a gene: 2. The CDR3 runs to 16 residues. The germline CDR1 and CDR2 sequences are MNHNS and SASEGT. DNA of the CDR3: TGTGCCAGCAGTGAAGAAGGACTAGCGGGAGGAGATACGCAGTATTTT. Translating it yields CASSEEGLAGGDTQYF.

The rearrangement links TRBV2 to TRBJ2-3, with 16 positions matching TRBD2. CDR3 size: 16 residues. V dropped 7 bases and J dropped 7; count of bases not matched to a gene: 8. Per germline, CDR1 SNHLY and CDR2 FYNNEI. CDR3 protein: CASIEGLAGGGNTQYF. As DNA, the CDR3 is TGTGCCAGCATAGAGGGACTAGCGGGAGGGGGGAATACGCAGTATTTT.

This clone occurred once. The chain recombines TRBV11-3 with TRBJ1-1; D is perhaps TRBD1 (6 bases). Germline V gene data show CDR1 as SGHNT and CDR2 as YENEEA. With 1 base removed from V and 0 bases from J, the gap between germline ends came to 12 bases. The CDR3 loop spans 16 amino acids. CDR3 residues: CASSLGRGAMNTEAFF. The DNA of the CDR3 is TGTGCCAGCAGCTTAGGGCGGGGGGCGATGAACACTGAAGCTTTCTTT.

Regarding this clone: In this CDR3 the conserved last residue, phenylalanine or tryptophan, is missing, so a read error is likely. V and J are TRBV6-6 and TRBJ2-2; possible D gene TRBD1, 6 bases. With 5 bases removed from V and 6 bases from J, the gap between germline ends came to 10 bases. The CDR3 extends over 13 amino acids. In germline, CDR1 is MNHNY, CDR2 SVGAGI (reference sequence). The CDR3 here is CASSTGIAGELFS. Here the CDR3 DNA reads TGTGCCAGCAGTACAGGGATCGCCGGGGAGCTGTTTTCT.

This chain joins TRBV9 and TRBJ2-2, with 9 positions matching TRBD1. The CDR3 totals 14 residues. Germline trimming cut 4 bases from V and 6 bases from J; bases unmatched to any gene: 4. CDR1 is SGDLS, CDR2 YYNGEE, per germline. The CDR3 here is CASSLDRGAGELFF. In DNA, the CDR3 is TGTGCCAGCAGCCTGGACAGGGGCGCCGGGGAGCTGTTTTTT.

J is TRBJ1-4 and V is TRBV29-1; D is unclear. Per the germline V gene, CDR1 is SQVTM and CDR2 is ANQGSEA. CDR3 size: 15 residues. Deletions cut 2 bases from V and 6 bases from J, with 16 bases between. The CDR3 sequence: CSVERLTDPYEKLFF. The CDR3 nucleotides are TGCAGCGTTGAAAGGCTCACGGATCCCTATGAAAAACTGTTTTTT.

The chain couples TRBV12-5 to TRBJ2-2; D remains unclear. This CDR3 is built from 18 residues. The germline CDR1 and CDR2 sequences are LGHNT and FRNRAP. With 4 bases removed from V and 5 bases from J, the gap between germline ends came to 23 bases. The CDR3 region is CASGWVVRSKVETGELFF. The CDR3 coding sequence is TGTGCTAGTGGTTGGGTAGTGAGGTCCAAAGTGGAGACCGGGGAGCTGTTTTTT.

The rearrangement uses TRBV5-5 and TRBJ2-7; no definite D call. The V end was cut by 0 bases, the J end by 3 bases, with 4 bases between. CDR1 and CDR2 (germline): SGHKS, YYEKEE (reference sequence). This CDR3 has 12 residues. The CDR3 DNA reads TGTGCCAGCAGCTTGGATCTCTACGAGCAGTACTTC. Residues: CASSLDLYEQYF.

This chain links TRBV14 with TRBJ1-6; D is unresolved. This CDR3 has 15 residues. Germline CDR1 reads SGHDN; CDR2 reads FVKESK. Trimming removed 4 bases at V and 0 bases at J, with 7 bases between. The CDR3 coding sequence is TGTGCCAGCAGCCCCTCCGGCTCCTATAATTCACCCCTCCACTTT. It is translated as CASSPSGSYNSPLHF.

This sequence joins TRBV9 and TRBJ1-6; no clear D. Germline-derived CDR1 and CDR2 are SGDLS and YYNGEE. The V end lost 0 bases, the J end lost 6 bases, and 13 bases lay between the germline ends. The CDR3 covers 16 residues. Written as DNA, the CDR3 is TGTGCCAGCAGCGTAGATACCCCAGGAGGTAATTCACCCCTCCACTTT. Its translation: CASSVDTPGGNSPLHF.

Written as DNA, the CDR3 is TGTGCCAGTACGCTGGACTCCTACAATGAGCAGTTCTTC. It codes for CASTLDSYNEQFF. The chain has TRBV19 and TRBJ2-1, with D unresolved. The CDR3 runs to 13 residues. With 7 bases removed from V and 0 bases from J, the gap between germline ends came to 7 bases. Germline values: CDR1 LNHDA, CDR2 SQIVND (reference sequence).